This T cell receptor (beta chain) was sequenced for a study of response to subunit inactivated influenza vaccine. Study-wide results and limits: The authors offered the suggestion that each seasonal influenza vaccination recruits few new T cells.

TCRdb called the RT-PCR reads again in MiXCR, with one record for every CDR3 protein. This sample yields around 760,000 distinct CDR3 sequences, of which approximately 15% are seen a single time; 6.5% to 8.5% belongs to the top ten. Trimming removed 3 bases from V and 4 bases from J; junction bases left unmatched: 8. The CDR3 is 17 residues long. CDR1 is SGHTA, CDR2 FQGTGA, per germline. This clonotype was seen more than once but under ten times. What it recognizes is unknown. This rearrangement joins TRBV7-3 to TRBJ2-1, with 11 nucleotides matching TRBD2. The receptor comes from a man between 50 and 59 years old who received an inactivated influenza vaccine. Sequenced material: PBMCs from blood, taken 14 to 15 days before vaccination. CDR3 coding DNA: TGTGCCAGCAGCTTTCAGCCGGGACTAGCGGCATACAATGAGCAGTTCTTC. It specifies CASSFQPGLAAYNEQFF. The full variable domain, in which reference TRBV7-3 and TRBJ2-1 provide the parts outside the CDR3, is GAGVSQTPSNKVTEKGKYVELRCDPISGHTALYWYRQSLGQGPEFLIYFQGTGAADDSGLPNDRFFAVRPEGSVSTLKIQRTERGDSAVYLCASSFQPGLAAYNEQFFGPGTRLTVL.